The rows below give T cell receptor beta chains drawn from one sample of a study of OX40 agonist ivuxolimab in advanced cancers. Only in-frame clones appear in the TCRdb table, and some are missing; sequencing was by immunoSEQ multiplex PCR. The table has some 67,000 clones, roughly 80% seen once; the top ten hold about 5.5%. Sample: CD4+ or CD8+ T cells sorted from blood, taken in a trial of the OX40 agonist ivuxolimab. The receptors originated from an adult with an advanced solid tumor such as melanoma, head and neck, liver or kidney cancer. Both conserved end residues are trimmed from each CDR3.

length: 13
J: TRBJ2-2
V: TRBV2
CDR3: ASSEGRAGERELF

length: 14
J: TRBJ2-5
V: TRBV7-2
CDR3: ASSPWTSGRGETQY

length: 13
J: TRBJ2-4
V: TRBV10-3
CDR3: AISGTGGAKNIQY

length: 15
J: TRBJ2-5
V: TRBV5-4
CDR3: ASSLYWAGGSGETQY

length: 10
J: TRBJ1-4
V: TRBV5-1
CDR3: ASRQEGEKLF

length: 12
J: TRBJ2-6
V: TRBV9
CDR3: ASSVETGANVLT

length: 12
J: TRBJ2-1
V: TRBV29-1
CDR3: SVGGQATYNEQF

length: 13
J: TRBJ2-7
V: TRBV9
CDR3: ASSVGWGQTYEQY

length: 12
J: TRBJ2-5
V: TRBV5-4
CDR3: ASSLRGTQETQY

length: 12
J: TRBJ2-5
V: TRBV7-9
CDR3: ASSLVAGEETQY

length: 13
J: TRBJ2-3
V: TRBV4-3
CDR3: ASSQDAGAADTQY

length: 12
J: TRBJ1-1
V: TRBV18
CDR3: ASSQGWRNTEAF

length: 11
J: TRBJ2-1
V: TRBV19
CDR3: ASSMISYNEQF

length: 14
J: TRBJ2-5
V: TRBV9
CDR3: ASSPPQGTSIETQY

length: 13
J: TRBJ1-6
V: TRBV21-1
CDR3: AHRGGRRDNSPLH

length: 12
J: TRBJ2-1
V: TRBV19
CDR3: ASRLDSTYNEQF

length: 12
J: TRBJ2-1
V: TRBV19
CDR3: ASSSREGYNEQF

length: 13
J: TRBJ1-3
V: TRBV11-2
CDR3: ASSLTDSSGNTIY

length: 16
J: TRBJ2-6
V: TRBV4-1
CDR3: ASSQRTGDVSGANVLT

length: 13
J: TRBJ1-6
V: TRBV5-8
CDR3: ASSLARGPGSPLH

length: 11
J: TRBJ2-5
V: TRBV7-9
CDR3: ASSPRGPEAQY

length: 14
J: TRBJ1-2
V: TRBV10-2
CDR3: ASSFGTGFPGYGYT

length: 13
J: TRBJ1-1
V: TRBV28
CDR3: ASSSQQALNTEAF

length: 10
J: TRBJ2-7
V: TRBV30
CDR3: AWSVLGNEQY

length: 16
J: TRBJ1-1
V: TRBV5-5
CDR3: ASSQRTGRGFMNTEAF

length: 14
J: TRBJ2-2
V: TRBV5-4
CDR3: ASSRAGGANTGELF

length: 12
J: TRBJ1-1
V: TRBV6-5
CDR3: ASSQALSAAEAF

length: 17
J: TRBJ2-2
V: TRBV4-3
CDR3: ASSQDVAGARANTGELF

length: 15
J: TRBJ2-1
V: TRBV7-2
CDR3: ASSFVAGSSSYNEQF